The clone carrying this TCR beta chain came up once. These data come from a study of blood T cell repertoires in COVID-19. Turning to the study itself: Researchers got acute and convalescent COVID-19 samples from the United States, Italy and Spain.

The protocol was immunoSEQ multiplex PCR, while the TCRdb copy is restricted to in-frame clones and leaves out a portion. Altogether under 300,000 clones are present, roughly 88% being singletons, with the ten largest covering around 2.5%. Specimen: PBMCs or T cells enriched from blood (not recorded which). The origin of this receptor is a middle-aged woman with acute COVID-19.

Here the CDR3 DNA reads TGTGCCACCAGTGATACCGGACAGGGTGGGCACACCGGGGAGCTGTTTTTT. This translates into CATSDTGQGGHTGELFF. The V gene is TRBV24-1, the J gene TRBJ2-2; 8 bases match TRBD1. The CDR3 length is 17 residues. Trimming at V came to 3 bases and at J to 3 bases, leaving 8 bases not matched to a gene. From germline, CDR1 is KGHDR and CDR2 SFDVKD.